This TCR beta chain was observed in a study of T cell responses to AZD1222 COVID-19 vaccine. In this sample, this clone turned up a few times. Its cognate antigen is unknown. CDR1 and CDR2 from the germline V gene are GTSNPN and SVGIG (reference sequence). With 5 bases clipped from V and 3 bases from J, the junction kept 3 bases outside the gene matches. This CDR3 spans 12 amino acids. Study-level points and caveats: Repertoires were obtained only post-peak T cell response.

Sequenced by immunoSEQ multiplex PCR; TCRdb stores in-frame clones only, minus some. The sample has under 150,000 clones; roughly 90% are singletons. The chain recombines TRBV30 with TRBJ1-1; 7 bases map to TRBD1. The sequence came from an adult in good health. This material consisted of peripheral blood, taken on day 0 of AZD1222 vaccination. This chain's CDR3 is CAWRQGYTEAFF. The CDR3, as DNA: TGTGCCTGGCGACAGGGATACACTGAAGCTTTCTTT.